The next 25 T cell receptor beta chains were all read from a single sample in a study of human T cells and chemical hapten exposure. Via MiXCR, TCRdb re-called the RACE reads, giving one row per CDR3 protein. The sample shows around 340,000 distinct CDR3 sequences, approximately 6.3% of them seen only once. Documented time point: patch test 1, 2 weeks after DPC sensitization. Treatment specified: therapeutic diphenylcyclopropenone sensitization with weekly scalp DPC. The source was whole blood, collected in connection with sensitization to the hapten diphenylcyclopropenone (DPC). The receptors here all came from a woman between 18 and 29 years old with alopecia areata. Some clones in this sample may be carry-over from other donors' samples.

This clonotype occurred many times. The chain links TRBV5-1 to TRBJ2-7; TRBD2 agrees at 10 bases. There are 15 residues in the CDR3. CDR1 and CDR2 from the germline V gene are SGHRS and YFSETQ. V gave up 3 bases and J gave up 3 bases; unmatched junction bases: 6. The CDR3: CASSSLLAGDYEQYF. The CDR3 nucleotides are TGCGCCAGCAGCTCCCTCCTAGCGGGGGACTACGAGCAGTACTTC.

This clonotype occurred many times. The V and J genes are TRBV28 and TRBJ1-5; tentative D call: TRBD1 (5 bases). The CDR3 length is 18 residues. V was shortened by 7 bases and J by 0 bases, with 22 bases between the two germline ends. The germline CDR1 and CDR2 sequences are MDHEN and SYDVKM. CDR3 nucleotide sequence: TGTGCCAGCATCCCACGGGACGGTAGATCCTATAGCAATCAGCCCCAGCATTTT. This gives the protein CASIPRDGRSYSNQPQHF. The full variable domain, its missing parts supplied by reference TRBV28 and TRBJ1-5, is DVKVTQSSRYLVKRTGEKVFLECVQDMDHENMFWYRQDPGLGLRLIYFSYDVKMKEKGDIPEGYSVSREKKERFSLILESASTNQTSMYLCASIPRDGRSYSNQPQHFGDGTRLSIL.

This clonotype was counted a few times. This chain links TRBV9 with TRBJ2-2; weak D call: TRBD1 (5 bases). V gave up 0 bases and J gave up 1 base, with 10 bases separating them. CDR1 is SGDLS, CDR2 YYNGEE, per germline. CDR3 length equals 16 residues. The CDR3 region is CASSVGGAENTGELFF. The CDR3 DNA is TGTGCCAGCAGCGTAGGTGGGGCTGAGAACACCGGGGAGCTGTTTTTT. Using reference TRBV9 and TRBJ2-2 for the parts outside the CDR3, the full variable domain is DSGVTQTPKHLITATGQRVTLRCSPRSGDLSVYWYQQSLDQGLQFLIQYYNGEERAKGNILERFSAQQFPDLHSELNLSSLELGDSALYFCASSVGGAENTGELFFGEGSRLTVL.

This clonotype appeared many times. J is TRBJ2-3 and V is TRBV28; 8 positions match TRBD2. J gave up 0 bases and V 2 bases, and 13 bases lay outside the gene matches. Germline-derived CDR1 and CDR2 are MDHEN and SYDVKM. CDR3 size: 19 residues. CDR3 sequence: CASSLLVASGSLSTDTQYF. For the CDR3, the DNA is TGTGCCAGCAGTTTACTGGTGGCTAGCGGGTCCCTTAGCACAGATACGCAGTATTTT.

In this sample, this clonotype turned up a few times. The chain combines TRBV20-1 with TRBJ2-3; no firm D call. Germline lookup yields CDR1 DFQATT and CDR2 SNEGSKA (reference sequence). This CDR3 has 13 residues. V lost 5 bases and J lost 6, with 15 bases in between. Here the CDR3 DNA reads TGCAGTGCTCCCGATCGCCGGGCGGATACGCAGTATTTT. It yields the protein CSAPDRRADTQYF.

This clonotype was seen more than once but under ten times. CDR3 DNA sequence: TGTGCCACCAGCATCTCAAGGACAGGCAATGAGCAGTTCTTC. Its translation: CATSISRTGNEQFF. This rearrangement joins TRBV15 to TRBJ2-1; 7 nucleotides align to TRBD1. Unmatched junction bases numbered 6, after V lost 4 bases and J lost 6 bases. The CDR3 is 14 amino acids. Germline V CDR1 and CDR2: LNHNV, YYDKDF (reference sequence).

V gene TRBV27 combines with J gene TRBJ2-3; D remains ambiguous. CDR3 length equals 16 residues. Trimming removed 2 bases at V and 1 base at J, with 13 bases between. Germline V CDR1 and CDR2: MNHEY, SMNVEV (reference sequence). The CDR3 protein is CASSLRLMGGTDTQYF. CDR3 DNA: TGTGCCAGCAGTTTACGGCTAATGGGTGGCACAGATACGCAGTATTTT.

There are a few counts of this clonotype. The chain employs TRBV7-9 and TRBJ2-7; D might be TRBD2 (5 bases). This CDR3 has 12 amino acids. CDR1 and CDR2 from the germline V gene are SEHNR and FQNEAQ (reference sequence). V was shortened by 5 bases and J by 6 bases, with 11 bases between the two germline ends. CDR3 DNA sequence: TGTGCCAGCAGCCCTCCGGGGAGCGAGCAGTACTTC. It yields the protein CASSPPGSEQYF.

The V call is TRBV7-3, the J call TRBJ1-1; D is unclear. Germline V gives CDR1 SGHTA, CDR2 FQGTGA. The CDR3 is made up of 14 amino acids. Deletions cut 0 bases from V and 1 base from J, with 6 bases between. CDR3 bases: TGTGCCAGCAGCTTAACCGATGCGAACACTGAAGCTTTCTTT. Protein: CASSLTDANTEAFF.

This sequence joins TRBV20-1 and TRBJ1-1; D remains unclear. From germline, CDR1 is DFQATT and CDR2 SNEGSKA (reference sequence). V lost 5 bases, J lost 0 bases, and 4 bases lay in between. The CDR3 runs 11 residues. The CDR3 loop reads CSAGVNTEAFF. In DNA form, the CDR3 reads TGCAGTGCTGGCGTGAACACTGAAGCTTTCTTT.

This clonotype appeared many times. J is TRBJ2-7 and V is TRBV7-2; D remains ambiguous. CDR3 length: 13 amino acids. The germline V gene encodes CDR1 SGHTA and CDR2 FQGNSA. Trimming shortened V by 6 bases and J by 5 bases, and 14 bases separated the two germline ends. The CDR3 DNA reads TGTGCCAGCAGTCGTGAAATCAGCGACGAGCAGTACTTC. It is translated as CASSREISDEQYF.

This chain connects TRBV2 to TRBJ2-1, with TRBD2 identical over 9 bases. The CDR3 totals 16 residues. Germline V CDR1 and CDR2: SNHLY, FYNNEI. Trimming took 3 bases from V and 4 from J; bases not matched to a gene: 7. Written as DNA, the CDR3 is TGTGCCAGCAGTGATCTGGCGGGGGGGATTTACAATGAGCAGTTCTTC. It is translated as CASSDLAGGIYNEQFF.

The table lists this clonotype with many counts. The chain recombines TRBV9 with TRBJ2-2, with a tentative D call TRBD2 (6 bases). Germline V CDR1 and CDR2: SGDLS, YYNGEE. There are 14 residues in the CDR3. The ends were cut back, 3 bases at V and 6 bases at J, with 12 bases in the middle. CDR3 region: CASSAFSGAGELFF. CDR3 bases: TGTGCCAGCAGCGCATTCTCGGGGGCCGGGGAGCTGTTTTTT.

This clonotype was seen a handful of times. The gene calls are TRBV12-3 or TRBV12-4 and TRBJ2-1, with 10 bases aligning to TRBD1. V dropped 6 bases and J dropped 5; count of bases not matched to a gene: 4. CDR3 length equals 14 residues. DNA for the CDR3: TGTGCCAGCAGGGCCGGGACAGGGGACAATGAGCAGTTCTTC. Translation: CASRAGTGDNEQFF.

This chain joins TRBV18 and TRBJ2-3, with D possibly called TRBD1 or TRBD2 (6 bases each). V lost 5 bases to trimming and J lost 6 bases, with 15 bases between them. CDR3 length equals 14 residues. Germline CDR1 reads KGHSH; CDR2 reads LQKENI. CDR3: CASSGFRGADTQYF. The CDR3, as DNA: TGTGCCAGCTCAGGATTTAGGGGGGCCGATACGCAGTATTTT.

This chain uses TRBV9 with TRBJ1-6; 7 nucleotides align to TRBD1. Germline V gene data show CDR1 as SGDLS and CDR2 as YYNGEE. CDR3 size: 16 residues. The J segment lost 8 bases and the V segment lost 0 bases, leaving 8 bases of the junction unmatched. The DNA for the CDR3 is TGTGCCAGCAGCGTAGCTATTGGGACAGCTCATTCACCCCTCCACTTT. Translation gives CASSVAIGTAHSPLHF.

The genes are TRBV6-5 and TRBJ2-7; TRBD1 is a possible D gene (6 bases). Germline assignment: CDR1 MNHEY and CDR2 SVGAGI. CDR3 length: 11 amino acids. Deletions cut 7 bases from V and 9 bases from J, with 13 bases between. The CDR3 nucleotides are TGTGCCAGCACCCAGGGGAGTCTGCAGTACTTC. This translates into CASTQGSLQYF.

This clonotype was observed a handful of times. The CDR3 is CAISESSRTDPIVDEQFF. In DNA, the CDR3 is TGTGCCATCAGTGAAAGTAGCCGGACGGACCCTATAGTGGATGAGCAGTTCTTC. This rearrangement joins TRBV10-3 to TRBJ2-1; D is uncertain. Trimming removed 3 bases at V and 8 bases at J, with 26 bases between. Germline V gene data show CDR1 as ENHRY and CDR2 as SYGVKD. CDR3 size: 18 residues.

A note on this clonotype: This may be a read error: a much more frequent sequence differs by one nucleotide. The DNA of the CDR3 is TGTGCCAGCAGTTTCGACAGTGCTAGCACAGATACGCAGTATTTT. This translates into CASSFDSASTDTQYF. The chain combines TRBV6-2 or TRBV6-3 with TRBJ2-3; D perhaps matches TRBD1 (5 bases). The CDR3 extends over 15 amino acids. Trimming stripped 4 bases from V and 0 bases from J, with 11 bases between. Germline lookup yields CDR1 MNHEY and CDR2 SVGEGT.

This clonotype was observed many times. The chain carries TRBV10-3 and TRBJ2-1; D possibly uses TRBD1 or TRBD2 (5 bases each). The CDR3 is made up of 16 amino acids. The germline CDR1 and CDR2 sequences are ENHRY and SYGVKD. The V end lost 0 bases, the J end lost 5 bases, and 14 bases lay between the germline ends. CDR3 nucleotides: TGTGCCATCAGTGAGTCCGGGACGAATTCCCACAATGAGCAGTTCTTC. Translation gives CAISESGTNSHNEQFF.

This clonotype turned up a few times. The CDR3 sequence is CASSDSGGTQDTQYF. CDR3 coding DNA: TGTGCCAGCAGTGACTCAGGGGGCACCCAAGATACGCAGTATTTT. The chain is built from TRBV6-4 and TRBJ2-3; 7 nucleotides line up with TRBD1. CDR3 length: 15 amino acids. Per the germline V gene, CDR1 is MRHNA and CDR2 is SNTAGT. J lost 5 bases, V lost 0 bases, and 5 bases had no gene match.

The chain recombines TRBV7-2 with TRBJ1-6; D gene uncertain. V was trimmed by 1 base and J by 9 bases, leaving 10 bases between them. The CDR3 is 14 amino acids. The germline V gene encodes CDR1 SGHTA and CDR2 FQGNSA. This CDR3 reads CASSLEVRASPLHF. The DNA for the CDR3 is TGTGCCAGCAGCTTAGAGGTTCGGGCTTCACCCCTCCACTTT.

The CDR3 region has the DNA TGCGCCAGCAGCTCGACGGGACAGGGAAGCGTGTCCGATTCACCCCTCCACTTT. This codes for CASSSTGQGSVSDSPLHF. The chain carries TRBV5-1 and TRBJ1-6, with 9 bases aligning to TRBD1. Germline lookup yields CDR1 SGHRS and CDR2 YFSETQ. The CDR3 totals 18 residues. The junction had 15 bases not matched to a gene; V was cut back by 3 bases and J by 8 bases.

In this sample, this clonotype turned up a few times. The rearrangement links TRBV12-3 or TRBV12-4 to TRBJ2-7; D unclear. The ends were cut back, 1 base at V and 3 bases at J, with 10 bases in the middle. CDR3 length: 14 amino acids. The CDR3, as DNA: TGTGCCAGCAGTTTAGAACAGAGTCACTACGAGCAGTACTTC. This sequence encodes CASSLEQSHYEQYF.

In its sample, this clonotype was seen a few times. The chain employs TRBV6-2 or TRBV6-3 and TRBJ1-3; no clear D gene. The length of the CDR3 is 15 residues. V lost 0 bases and J 0 bases, leaving 6 bases between the germline ends. Germline lookup yields CDR1 MNHEY and CDR2 SVGEGT. In DNA form, the CDR3 reads TGTGCCAGCAGTTACTCCCACGGCTCTGGAAACACCATATATTTT. Amino acids: CASSYSHGSGNTIYF.